This T cell receptor (beta chain) was sequenced during a study of technical replicates of blood from several donors. The CDR3 sequence is 15 residues long. V dropped 4 bases and J dropped 6 bases, with 17 bases sitting between them. Germline lookup yields CDR1 SGHNT and CDR2 YYREEE (reference sequence). Sequencing used immunoSEQ multiplex PCR; TCRdb keeps in-frame clones, though not all of them. Of more than 65,000 clones listed, 85% to 95% were seen once; the top ten hold about 0.37%. The sequence derives from a human donor in good health. The gene calls are TRBV5-4 and TRBJ2-1, with a tentative D call TRBD1 (5 bases). Sequenced input: T cells isolated from PBMCs. The DNA for the CDR3 is TGTGCCAGCAGCCCTGGACAAGGGCCCTTCAATGAGCAGTTCTTC. This translates into CASSPGQGPFNEQFF.